A selection of T cell receptor beta chains follows, all from one sample in a study of cytomegalovirus exposure and HLA in healthy donors. The method was immunoSEQ multiplex PCR; TCRdb's version includes in-frame clones alone and lacks a portion of them. The data show about 67,000 clones, about 65% seen once. Sequenced: PBMCs. These receptors all stem from a woman younger than 45 in good health and CMV-seronegative. Each CDR3 is given with its conserved first and last residue. A D gene is named only where the DNA matches it firmly. Rows may omit the clone size; those that give it use once, few, many or a size class.

TRBV18	TRBJ1-2	NA	NA	TGTGCCAGCTCACCGACAGAACGCTATGGCTACACCTTC	CASSPTERYGYTF
TRBV7-9	TRBJ2-6	NA	TRBD2	TGTGCCAGCAGCTTAGGATGGGAGGGTTTCTCTGGGGCCAACGTCCTGACTTTC	CASSLGWEGFSGANVLTF
TRBV7-7	TRBJ2-5	NA	NA	TGTGCCAGCAGCCCCAGTCGGTCTAGGCAAGAGACCCAGTACTTC	CASSPSRSRQETQYF
TRBV19	TRBJ2-1	few	TRBD2	TGTGCCAGTAGGACTAGCGGGGACAATGAGCAGTTCTTC	CASRTSGDNEQFF
TRBV6-1	TRBJ2-5	NA	TRBD2	TGTGCCAGCTTGATCTTAGCGGGCTTACAAGAGACCCAGTACTTC	CASLILAGLQETQYF
TRBV7-2	TRBJ1-1	few	NA	TGTGCCAGCAGCTTAAGGGCAGGGGCGAACACTGAAGCTTTCTTT	CASSLRAGANTEAFF
TRBV29-1	TRBJ1-1	NA	NA	TGCAGCGGAGCCAGTTCGGGGAGTTACACTGAAGCTTTCTTT	CSGASSGSYTEAFF
TRBV9	TRBJ1-6	NA	NA	TGTGCCAGCAGCGCCGACCCGGGGAGTAATTCACCCCTCCACTTT	CASSADPGSNSPLHF
TRBV4-2	TRBJ1-4	NA	TRBD1	TGTGCCAGCAGCTTGACAGGGGATGCAACTAATGAAAAACTGTTTTTT	CASSLTGDATNEKLFF
TRBV7-9	TRBJ1-2	few	NA	TGTGCCAGCAGCTTGCCTGCCGGGAATGGCTACACCTTC	CASSLPAGNGYTF
TRBV7-9	TRBJ1-2	once	NA	TGTGCCAGCAGCCTCCAAGGGGGAGGGTATGGCTACACCTTC	CASSLQGGGYGYTF
TRBV6-4	TRBJ2-3	NA	NA	TGTGCCAGCAGTGACCCCAATGGGCACCACCTCCGCACAGATACGCAGTATTTT	CASSDPNGHHLRTDTQYF
TRBV5-6	TRBJ2-3	NA	TRBD2	TGTGCCAGCAGCTTGGGCGGGGGGGCAACAGATACGCAGTATTTT	CASSLGGGATDTQYF
TRBV7-8	TRBJ2-5	NA	TRBD2	TGTGCCAGCAGCTCCCCCGGGTCTAGCGGGGGGGCTGAGACCCAGTACTTC	CASSSPGSSGGAETQYF
TRBV6-6	TRBJ2-7	NA	NA	TGTGCCAGCAGTTCACCTAGGAGCTCCTACGAGCAGTACTTC	CASSSPRSSYEQYF
TRBV6-6	TRBJ1-1	NA	NA	TGTGCCAGCAGTAACGGCCGGCTACTAACCAACACTGAAGCTTTCTTT	CASSNGRLLTNTEAFF
TRBV5-6	TRBJ1-5	NA	NA	TGTGCCAGCACAGCTCAGGTCAGCAATCAGCCCCAGCATTTT	CASTAQVSNQPQHF
TRBV5-4	TRBJ2-7	NA	TRBD2	TGTGCCAGCAGCCCCCCGGGACTAGCGGGGGCCCGAGGGGAGCAGTACTTC	CASSPPGLAGARGEQYF
TRBV25-1	TRBJ1-2	few	NA	TGTGCCAGCAGGGACAGTAACTATGGCTACACCTTC	CASRDSNYGYTF
TRBV6-6	TRBJ2-5	few	NA	TGTGCCAGCAGTTACGCAGGGATCGGGCAAGAGACCCAGTACTTC	CASSYAGIGQETQYF
TRBV6-1	TRBJ1-1	few	NA	TGTGCCAGCTATGGTGAGGGAGCGAACACTGAAGCTTTCTTT	CASYGEGANTEAFF
TRBV6-6	TRBJ2-5	NA	NA	TGTGCCAGCCCTAAATTGATACTATGGGAGACCCAGTACTTC	CASPKLILWETQYF
TRBV6-5	TRBJ1-4	NA	TRBD1	TGTGCCAGCAGTGGCGGGACAGGGGCTGAAAAACTGTTTTTT	CASSGGTGAEKLFF
TRBV7-2	TRBJ1-1	few	TRBD1	TGTGCCAGCAGCCCCGGACAGGGCTGGAACACTGAAGCTTTCTTT	CASSPGQGWNTEAFF